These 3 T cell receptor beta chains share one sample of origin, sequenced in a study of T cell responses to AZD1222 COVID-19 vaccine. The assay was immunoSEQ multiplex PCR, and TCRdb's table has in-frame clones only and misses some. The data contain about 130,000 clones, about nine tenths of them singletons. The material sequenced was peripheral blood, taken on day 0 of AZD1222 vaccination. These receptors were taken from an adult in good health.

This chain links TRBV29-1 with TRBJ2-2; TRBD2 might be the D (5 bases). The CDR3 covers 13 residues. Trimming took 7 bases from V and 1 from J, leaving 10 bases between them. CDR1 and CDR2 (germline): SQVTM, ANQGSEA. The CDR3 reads CSGSLENTGELFF. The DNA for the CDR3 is TGCAGCGGATCACTAGAGAACACCGGGGAGCTGTTTTTT.

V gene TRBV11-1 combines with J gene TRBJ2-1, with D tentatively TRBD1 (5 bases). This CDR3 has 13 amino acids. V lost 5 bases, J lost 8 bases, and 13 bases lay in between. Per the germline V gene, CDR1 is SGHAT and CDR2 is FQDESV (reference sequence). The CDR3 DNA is TGTGCCAGCAGCAAATCCTTAGGGGATGAGCAGTTCTTC. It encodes CASSKSLGDEQFF. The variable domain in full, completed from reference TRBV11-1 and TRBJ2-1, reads EAEVAQSPRYKITEKSQAVAFWCDPISGHATLYWYRQILGQGPELLVQFQDESVVDDSQLPKDRFSAERLKGVDSTLKIQPAELGDSAMYLCASSKSLGDEQFFGPGTRLTVL.

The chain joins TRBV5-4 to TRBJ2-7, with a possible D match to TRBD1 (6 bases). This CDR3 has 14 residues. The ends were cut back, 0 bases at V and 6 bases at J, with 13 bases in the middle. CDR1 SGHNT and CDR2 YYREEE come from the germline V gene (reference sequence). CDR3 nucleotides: TGTGCCAGCAGCTTGGAACAGGGTCTTGGCGAGCAGTACTTC. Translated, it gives CASSLEQGLGEQYF.